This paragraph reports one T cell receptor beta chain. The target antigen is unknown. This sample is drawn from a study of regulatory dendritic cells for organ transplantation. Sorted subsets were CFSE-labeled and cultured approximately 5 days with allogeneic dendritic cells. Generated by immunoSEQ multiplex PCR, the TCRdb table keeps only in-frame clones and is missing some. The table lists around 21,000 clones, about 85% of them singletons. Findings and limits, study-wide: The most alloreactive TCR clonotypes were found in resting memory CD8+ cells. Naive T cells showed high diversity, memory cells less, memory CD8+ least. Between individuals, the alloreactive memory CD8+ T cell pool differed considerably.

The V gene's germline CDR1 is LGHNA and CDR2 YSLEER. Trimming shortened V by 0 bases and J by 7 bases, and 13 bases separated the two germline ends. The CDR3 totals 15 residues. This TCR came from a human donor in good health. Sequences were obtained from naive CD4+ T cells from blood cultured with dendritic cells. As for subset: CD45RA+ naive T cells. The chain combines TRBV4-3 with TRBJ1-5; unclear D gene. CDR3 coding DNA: TGCGCCAGCAGCCAAGATAGTATCGGAAGGCAGCCCCAGCATTTT. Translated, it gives CASSQDSIGRQPQHF.